This TCR beta chain is drawn from a study of cytomegalovirus exposure and HLA in healthy donors. Study details: There were under 130 million unique TCR beta sequences, drawn from about 190 million T cells, in an earlier analysis.

V was clipped by 1 base and J by 4 bases, with 14 bases between them. The CDR3 sequence is 15 residues long. Primers for the PCR totalled 60 Vbeta and 13 Jbeta. Libraries were prepared by immunoSEQ multiplex PCR; TCRdb keeps only in-frame clonotypes and omits some of them. Among 95,000 to 130,000 clones, roughly 79% were seen once, and the ten largest hold about 1.6%. Sequenced sample: PBMCs. The source is a young woman in good health and CMV-seronegative. The J gene is TRBJ1-1, the V gene TRBV5-7, with D perhaps matching TRBD1 (5 bases). TRBV5-7 is known as an ORF, though its function is uncertain. As DNA, the CDR3 is TGTGCCAGCAGCTTGATAACGGGGCGGGGCACTGAAGCTTTCTTT. It specifies CASSLITGRGTEAFF.